This T cell receptor (beta chain) was profiled in a study of Ad26.COV2.S vaccination and SARS-CoV-2 variants. As for the study in general: A participant enrolled in the COV1001 Ad26.COV2.S trial arm provided the sample. Overall study results and limits: Marked by substantial breadth, spike-specific CD8+ and CD4+ T cell responses were reportedly seen after vaccination.

Trimming pared 8 bases from V and 2 bases from J, leaving 14 bases between. From germline, CDR1 is MDHEN and CDR2 SYDVKM. CDR3 length: 14 amino acids. As to treatment: about 20 received Ad26.COV2.S at low or high dose, single or two shots; roughly five received placebo; per-sample allocation not given. Sampling was performed 63 days after the first vaccine or placebo injection. Donation was by an adult aged 18-55 years who was in Boston. As regards this clone: Its cognate antigen is unknown.

Assay: immunoSEQ multiplex PCR; the TCRdb copy retains only in-frame clones and omits some. The repertoire consists of 450,000 to 550,000 clones, with 80% to 90% occurring once and the leading ten covering 1.7%. The receptor was derived from a person aged 18-60 years who received the Ad26.COV2.S COVID-19 vaccine or a placebo. The starting material was peripheral blood, obtained in a trial of Ad26.COV2.S vaccine versus placebo. This chain links TRBV28 with TRBJ2-3; tentatively, D is TRBD1 or TRBD2 (6 bases each). CDR3 protein: CASERGGSTDTQYF. CDR3 nucleotides: TGTGCCAGCGAGAGAGGGGGGTCCACAGATACGCAGTATTTT.